The sequence of this TCR beta chain was determined in a study of blood T cells in healthy people across ages. The germline CDR1 and CDR2 sequences are DFQATT and SNEGSKA (reference sequence). CDR3 length: 14 amino acids. The V segment lost 3 bases and the J segment 5 bases; nucleotides outside the gene matches: 8. The use of a sample-barcoded 5' primer and a J-beta primer mix characterized a second PCR of roughly 6 to 11 cycles. TCRdb used MiXCR to reprocess the 5' RACE reads, holding one entry per CDR3 protein. The sample has just under 550,000 distinct CDR3 sequences, around 24% seen once; the top ten hold 8.5% to 9.5%. The same data also went into a second study, on T cells of mothers and their children. That report adds: With unrelated pairs as the comparison, related mother-child pairs had a slightly higher overlap that was not significant.

This TCR was recovered from a boy aged 5-17 years in good health. The rearrangement uses TRBV20-1 and TRBJ1-1; TRBD1 matches 8 bases. Input material: blood. The CDR3 is CSASAGTGGTEAFF. CDR3 DNA sequence: TGCAGTGCTAGTGCCGGGACAGGAGGGACTGAAGCTTTCTTT.